These 28 T cell receptor beta chains originate from one sample sequenced in a study of response to subunit inactivated influenza vaccine. TCRdb reprocessed the RT-PCR reads with MiXCR, giving one entry per CDR3 protein. The sample includes 450,000 to 500,000 distinct CDR3 sequences, approximately 9.9% seen only once; the top ten take 10% to 15%. The sequenced sample was PBMCs from blood, obtained 35 to 45 days after vaccination. The origin of the receptors is a man in his fifties who received an inactivated influenza vaccine.

This clonotype was observed many times. The chain employs TRBV28 and TRBJ1-1, with a possible D match to TRBD1 (6 bases). Per the germline V gene, CDR1 is MDHEN and CDR2 is SYDVKM. V was cut by 5 bases and J by 4 bases, with 17 bases left in between. The CDR3 length is 15 residues. The DNA of the CDR3 is TGTGCCAGCAGTCGTCCCGCCAGGGGAGGCACTGAAGCTTTCTTT. It codes for CASSRPARGGTEAFF.

V is TRBV3-1 and J is TRBJ2-7; 11 bases match TRBD2. V trimming: 5 bases; J trimming: 5 bases; junction bases outside the gene matches: 8. This CDR3 is 15 amino acids long. Germline V gene sequence: CDR1 LGHDT, CDR2 YNNKEL (reference sequence). The DNA for the CDR3 is TGTGCCAGCAGCTCGCCTAGCGGGAGGTTCGACGAGCAGTACTTC. Translated, it gives CASSSPSGRFDEQYF.

Ten or more counts support this clonotype. The CDR3 sequence is CSARDSRTGVYEQYF. As DNA, the CDR3 is TGCAGTGCTAGAGATTCCCGGACAGGGGTTTACGAGCAGTACTTC. The rearrangement links TRBV20-1 to TRBJ2-7; 9 positions agree with TRBD1. With V trimmed by 0 bases and J by 4 bases, 7 bases remained unmatched. Germline CDR1 and CDR2: DFQATT and SNEGSKA (reference sequence). This CDR3 spans 15 amino acids.

There are a few counts of this clonotype. The J gene is TRBJ2-5, the V gene TRBV29-1; the D call may be TRBD1 or TRBD2 (6 bases each). The V end was cut by 2 bases, the J end by 6 bases, with 10 bases between. The CDR3 contains 12 residues. Germline V gene sequence: CDR1 SQVTM, CDR2 ANQGSEA. CDR3 loop: CSVEQGRKTQYF. CDR3 in DNA: TGCAGCGTTGAACAGGGGAGGAAGACCCAGTACTTC.

The chain recombines TRBV5-1 with TRBJ1-4; 7 bases line up with TRBD1. The germline V gene encodes CDR1 SGHRS and CDR2 YFSETQ. The ends lost 2 bases at V and 6 bases at J; junction bases unmatched: 7. The CDR3 sequence is 15 residues long. CDR3 amino acids: CASSFIGRGDEKLFF. The CDR3 DNA follows: TGCGCCAGCAGCTTTATCGGCAGGGGGGATGAAAAACTGTTTTTT.

This chain connects TRBV10-3 to TRBJ2-1; D is possibly TRBD1 or TRBD2 (5 bases each). Trimming removed 2 bases from V and 9 bases from J, with 8 bases in between. CDR3 length: 12 residues. The germline CDR1 and CDR2 sequences are ENHRY and SYGVKD. In nucleotides, the CDR3 is TGTGCCATCAGTGAGGGGGCGGGTGAGCAGTTCTTC. This encodes CAISEGAGEQFF.

To note about this clonotype: This may come from a read error, since a much larger clone is one base off. The V and J genes are TRBV29-1 and TRBJ2-7, with 7 bases matching TRBD2. Unmatched junction bases numbered 8, after V lost 5 bases and J lost 4 bases. This CDR3 comprises 13 residues. Germline-derived CDR1 and CDR2 are SQVTM and ANQGSEA. The DNA for the CDR3 is TGCAGCGTTTCGGCGGGAGAATATTACGAGCAGTACTTC. It translates to CSVSAGEYYEQYF.

The chain is built from TRBV25-1 and TRBJ2-5; D is ambiguous. The length of the CDR3 is 13 residues. Germline loops: CDR1 MGHDK, CDR2 SYGVNS. Trimming pared 1 base from V and 9 bases from J, leaving 12 bases between. CDR3 DNA: TGTGCCAGCAGTGAATCATGGTACAGCCCCCAGTACTTC. Translated, it gives CASSESWYSPQYF.

This clonotype was observed at least ten times. This chain connects TRBV4-3 to TRBJ2-1, with a tentative D call TRBD2 (5 bases). The CDR3 loop spans 15 amino acids. CDR1 LGHNA and CDR2 YSLEER come from the germline V gene. V lost 4 bases and J 4 bases, leaving 14 bases between the germline ends. CDR3 nucleotide sequence: TGCGCCAGCAGCCCTTCAGCGGTGAGATACAATGAGCAGTTCTTC. As protein: CASSPSAVRYNEQFF.

This clonotype appeared a few times. The V and J genes are TRBV9 and TRBJ1-3; D is ambiguous. This CDR3 has 15 residues. Trimming took off 4 bases at V and 0 bases at J, with 11 bases between the two ends. Germline lookup yields CDR1 SGDLS and CDR2 YYNGEE. The CDR3 DNA follows: TGTGCCAGCAGCACCGGACGGAGCTCTGGAAACACCATATATTTT. It specifies CASSTGRSSGNTIYF. Variable domain in full (rest from reference TRBV9 and TRBJ1-3): DSGVTQTPKHLITATGQRVTLRCSPRSGDLSVYWYQQSLDQGLQFLIQYYNGEERAKGNILERFSAQQFPDLHSELNLSSLELGDSALYFCASSTGRSSGNTIYFGEGSWLTVV.

With regard to this clonotype: Mismatch with germline at one junction end may stem from a read error. The chain combines TRBV7-2 with TRBJ2-5; the D gene is possibly TRBD2 (6 bases). This CDR3 is 16 amino acids long. Germline assignment: CDR1 SGHTA and CDR2 FQGNSA. CDR3 residues: CASSLAVGVTGEAQYF. Here the CDR3 DNA reads TGTGCCAGCAGCTTAGCTGTCGGTGTCACGGGAGAGGCCCAGTACTTC.

This clonotype was recorded a few times. This rearrangement joins TRBV5-5 to TRBJ2-2; D may be TRBD2 (6 bases). The CDR3 length is 16 residues. The V gene lost 4 bases and the J gene lost 3 bases, with 16 bases spanning the gap. CDR1 SGHKS and CDR2 YYEKEE come from the germline V gene (reference sequence). This CDR3 reads CASSPRGTGYTGELFF. The CDR3 DNA sequence: TGTGCCAGCAGCCCCCGCGGGACGGGGTACACCGGGGAGCTGTTTTTT.

The chain links TRBV20-1 to TRBJ2-3; 8 bases map to TRBD2. Germline loops: CDR1 DFQATT, CDR2 SNEGSKA (reference sequence). Trimming removed 2 bases from V and 0 bases from J; junction bases left unmatched: 4. CDR3 length: 15 amino acids. The CDR3 DNA reads as TGCAGTGCTAGATTGCCTAGCGGGAGCACAGATACGCAGTATTTT. As protein: CSARLPSGSTDTQYF.

Details on this clonotype: One junction end disagrees with the germline gene, perhaps due to a read error. The V and J genes are TRBV7-9 and TRBJ2-4; 9 bases are a match to TRBD1. This CDR3 region has 14 residues. Germline assignment: CDR1 SEHNR and CDR2 FQNEAQ (reference sequence). The DNA of the CDR3 is TGTGCCTCCCAACCAGACAGGGGGAAAAACATTCACTACTTC. Translated, it gives CASQPDRGKNIHYF.

Ten or more counts support this clonotype. The chain carries TRBV20-1 and TRBJ2-5; D is possibly TRBD1 (5 bases). Per germline, CDR1 DFQATT and CDR2 SNEGSKA (reference sequence). The germline V and J ends were trimmed by 2 bases and 4 bases, with 17 bases remaining between them. The CDR3 runs to 15 residues. CDR3 nucleotides: TGCAGTGCTAGAATAGTTCAAGGGGTGGGAGAGACCCAGTACTTC. Amino acids: CSARIVQGVGETQYF.

The gene calls are TRBV6-2 or TRBV6-3 and TRBJ2-1; D gene uncertain. CDR1 is MNHEY, CDR2 SVGEGT, per germline. Trimming removed 4 bases at V and 2 bases at J, with 18 bases between. The CDR3 runs 17 residues. The CDR3 protein is CASSFLTSSVPYNEQFF. As DNA, the CDR3 is TGTGCCAGCAGTTTTCTGACCTCTAGTGTCCCCTACAATGAGCAGTTCTTC.

In this sample, this clonotype turned up many times. V and J are TRBV29-1 and TRBJ2-7, with 10 bases identical to TRBD2. J was trimmed by 0 bases and V by 7 bases; bases with no gene match: 9. Germline V gene sequence: CDR1 SQVTM, CDR2 ANQGSEA. This CDR3 contains 15 residues. In DNA, the CDR3 is TGCAGCGGGATACGGACTAGCGGAATCTCCTACGAGCAGTACTTC. This gives the protein CSGIRTSGISYEQYF.

This clonotype was picked up a small number of times. The CDR3 region is CASSLNRDKTITGELFF. In DNA, the CDR3 is TGTGCCAGCAGCTTAAACAGGGATAAGACGATCACCGGGGAGCTGTTTTTT. J is TRBJ2-2 and V is TRBV7-2, with D possibly TRBD1 on 6 matching bases. Looked up from germline, CDR1 is SGHTA and CDR2 is FQGNSA. Trimming removed 2 bases from V and 4 bases from J, with 17 bases in between. The CDR3 sequence is 17 residues long.

Only a few counts were recorded for this clonotype. The rearrangement links TRBV4-1 to TRBJ2-7; 10 bases are a match to TRBD1. The CDR3 is made up of 15 amino acids. V gave up 0 bases and J gave up 5 bases; unmatched junction bases: 4. Germline V gene sequence: CDR1 MGHRA, CDR2 YSYEKL. The CDR3 region has the DNA TGCGCCAGCAGCCAAGAACCGGACAGGGGGGACGAGCAGTACTTC. Protein sequence: CASSQEPDRGDEQYF.

This clonotype has just one count. J is TRBJ2-5 and V is TRBV7-9; 8 positions agree with TRBD1. The CDR3 is 15 amino acids. Germline CDR1 is SEHNR and CDR2 is FQNEAQ (reference sequence). V was clipped by 4 bases and J by 2 bases; unmatched bases: 6. The CDR3 bases are TGTGCCAGCAGCTCCCGGGACAGGCGGCAAGAGACCCAGTACTTC. Protein: CASSSRDRRQETQYF. Using reference TRBV7-9 and TRBJ2-5 for the parts outside the CDR3, the full variable domain is DTGVSQNPRHKITKRGQNVTFRCDPISEHNRLYWYRQTLGQGPEFLTYFQNEAQLEKSRLLSDRFSAERPKGSFSTLEIQRTEQGDSAMYLCASSSRDRRQETQYFGPGTRLLVL.

CDR3 sequence (DNA): TGTGCCAGCAGCCCTGGGCTCATCTGTGAGCAGTTCTTC. The encoded protein is CASSPGLICEQFF. The rearrangement uses TRBV4-2 and TRBJ2-1, with D hard to call. This CDR3 contains 13 residues. Looked up from germline, CDR1 is LGHNA and CDR2 is YNFKEQ. The V end was cut by 4 bases, the J end by 9 bases, with 13 bases between.

CDR3 in amino acids: CASSVRQGTAQGDEQFF. The CDR3 DNA is TGCGCCAGCAGCGTTAGACAGGGAACGGCCCAGGGCGATGAGCAGTTCTTC. The V and J genes are TRBV5-1 and TRBJ2-1; 7 bases line up with TRBD1. With 4 bases clipped from V and 8 bases from J, the junction kept 18 bases outside the gene matches. Germline CDR1 reads SGHRS; CDR2 reads YFSETQ. The CDR3 contains 17 residues.

This rearrangement joins TRBV12-3 or TRBV12-4 to TRBJ1-6, with no clear D. V was cut by 7 bases and J by 6 bases, with 16 bases left in between. This CDR3 has 15 amino acids. The CDR3 DNA follows: TGTGCCAGCAAGGCGGACGCGGGGAGTAATTCACCCCTCCACTTT. It codes for CASKADAGSNSPLHF.

The rearrangement links TRBV28 to TRBJ2-3, with no clear D. The CDR3 totals 13 residues. Trimming pared 6 bases from V and 0 bases from J, leaving 7 bases between. CDR1 and CDR2 from the germline V gene are MDHEN and SYDVKM. The CDR3 loop is CASRSWSTDTQYF. The CDR3 coding sequence is TGTGCCAGCAGGAGCTGGAGCACAGATACGCAGTATTTT.

The gene calls are TRBV4-3 and TRBJ2-1; TRBD1 agrees at 11 bases. The CDR3 is made up of 17 amino acids. After removal of 3 bases from V and 3 bases from J, the junction contained 7 bases not matched to a gene. Germline-derived CDR1 and CDR2 are LGHNA and YSLEER. CDR3 sequence: CASSQGTGGRSYNEQFF. The CDR3 nucleotides read TGCGCCAGCAGCCAGGGGACAGGGGGGCGAAGCTACAATGAGCAGTTCTTC.

V is TRBV20-1 and J is TRBJ2-1; D is unclear. The V gene's germline CDR1 is DFQATT and CDR2 SNEGSKA (reference sequence). The length of the CDR3 is 15 residues. Trimming took 5 bases from V and 0 from J, leaving 14 bases between them. CDR3 nucleotides: TGCAGTGCTGACGGCCACCCGAGCTCCTACAATGAGCAGTTCTTC. This sequence encodes CSADGHPSSYNEQFF.

This clonotype was counted at least ten times. The chain links TRBV12-3 or TRBV12-4 to TRBJ1-2; D gene unclear. Trimming stripped 4 bases from V and 8 bases from J, with 14 bases between. The CDR3 extends over 13 amino acids. The CDR3 DNA reads TGTGCCAGCAGTTATGCGGCGTTTCAAGGCTACACCTTC. Translated, it gives CASSYAAFQGYTF.

The rearrangement uses TRBV29-1 and TRBJ2-7; 7 nucleotides match TRBD1. This CDR3 has 14 residues. J gave up 0 bases and V 4 bases, and 6 bases lay outside the gene matches. From germline, CDR1 is SQVTM and CDR2 ANQGSEA. The CDR3: CSVALGTASYEQYF. The CDR3, as DNA: TGCAGCGTTGCTCTTGGGACAGCCTCCTACGAGCAGTACTTC.